This TCR beta chain was identified in a study of blood T cell repertoires in COVID-19. Source study methods: Amplified reference gene primers provided the basis for estimating nucleated cell counts. Sequencing was performed with immunoSEQ multiplex PCR; in TCRdb, only in-frame clones are kept and a portion is missing. That table supplies the V and J calls and clone size; D and trimming were determined from the DNA. The sample records tens of thousands of clones, around 81% being singletons. This CDR3 region has 15 residues. Trimming removed 5 bases at V and 2 bases at J, with 13 bases between. Germline V gene lookup returns CDR1 MNHNY and CDR2 SVGAGI (reference sequence).

The chain couples TRBV6-6 to TRBJ1-5; D not resolved. The clonotype was recovered from a human donor in a cohort sampled during active COVID-19. Sequenced material: peripheral blood. CDR3 amino acids: CASSPDGRGNQPQHF. The DNA for the CDR3 is TGTGCCAGCAGTCCCGATGGGAGGGGCAATCAGCCCCAGCATTTT.